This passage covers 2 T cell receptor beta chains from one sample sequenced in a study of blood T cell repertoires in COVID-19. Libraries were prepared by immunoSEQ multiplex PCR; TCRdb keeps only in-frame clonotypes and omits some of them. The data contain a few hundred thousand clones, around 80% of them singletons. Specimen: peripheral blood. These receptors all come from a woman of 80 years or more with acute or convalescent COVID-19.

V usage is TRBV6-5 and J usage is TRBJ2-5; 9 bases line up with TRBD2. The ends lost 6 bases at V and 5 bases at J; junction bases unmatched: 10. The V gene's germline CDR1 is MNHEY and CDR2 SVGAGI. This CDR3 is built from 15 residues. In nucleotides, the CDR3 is TGTGCCAGCAGCGCAGGGACTAGCCGGGGGGAGACCCAGTACTTC. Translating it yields CASSAGTSRGETQYF.

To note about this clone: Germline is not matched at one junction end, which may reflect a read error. CDR3 bases: TGTGCCAGCAGCATAACTGGTCCGGGGGGTGGCACAGATACGCAGTATTTT. Encoded protein: CASSITGPGGGTDTQYF. The rearrangement uses TRBV7-3 and TRBJ2-3; 7 bases match TRBD2. Germline CDR1 is SGHTA and CDR2 is FQGTGA. The CDR3 contains 17 residues.